This T cell receptor (beta chain) came from a study of beta chain features in type 1 diabetes. The sequenced template was cDNA made from the entire isolated RNA. Repertoires were generated with immunoSEQ multiplex PCR, while TCRdb's copy carries only in-frame clones and drops some. The data show some 150,000 clones, with about 51% seen just once and under 0.5% held by the top ten. Post-sort purity exceeded 98% for all sorted populations. Study-wide results and limits: Type 1 diabetes patients showed a moderate but significant shortening of TCRB CDR3s in all four CD4+ subsets. Any role of HLA type in TCRB rearrangement remained unresolved here.

The junction had 6 bases not matched to a gene; V was cut back by 6 bases and J by 5 bases. Germline CDR1 SQVTM, CDR2 ANQGSEA. The CDR3 covers 12 residues. This clone has only a few counts. Its specificity is not known. Source material: Tregs from blood. The chain employs TRBV29-1 and TRBJ2-5; 7 bases match TRBD2. This clonotype originated in a man in his late teens or twenties in good health. The DNA of the CDR3 is TGCAGCGTCCGGGGAGGGTGGGAGACCCAGTACTTC. Its translation is CSVRGGWETQYF.